The 15 T cell receptor beta chains reported below all come from one sample, sequenced in a study of blood T cell repertoires in COVID-19. The data were produced by immunoSEQ multiplex PCR, yet TCRdb's version contains in-frame clones alone and is incomplete. Of 95,000 to 150,000 clones listed, around 81% are singletons. Sequenced input: peripheral blood. The receptors derive from a man in his 70s with acute or convalescent COVID-19.

A single count supports this clone. The chain couples TRBV4-1 to TRBJ1-4; the match to TRBD1 covers 11 bases. The germline V gene encodes CDR1 MGHRA and CDR2 YSYEKL. CDR3 length: 15 amino acids. With V trimmed by 2 bases and J by 6 bases, 2 bases remained unmatched. In nucleotides, the CDR3 is TGCGCCAGCAGCCAACTGGGACAGGGGGATGAAAAACTGTTTTTT. This gives the protein CASSQLGQGDEKLFF.

V usage is TRBV7-3 and J usage is TRBJ1-1; D unresolved. The CDR3 loop spans 14 amino acids. Trimming shortened V by 5 bases and J by 3 bases, and 13 bases separated the two germline ends. Looked up from germline, CDR1 is SGHTA and CDR2 is FQGTGA. This CDR3 is CASSLSGGYTEAFF. CDR3 DNA sequence: TGTGCCAGCAGCCTCTCCGGCGGGTACACTGAAGCTTTCTTT.

The chain has TRBV6-6 and TRBJ2-7; 9 nucleotides line up with TRBD2. The CDR3 extends over 15 amino acids. With 7 bases clipped from V and 6 bases from J, the junction kept 13 bases outside the gene matches. CDR1 is MNHNY, CDR2 SVGAGI, per germline (reference sequence). This CDR3 reads CASNQSGGRGGEQYF. CDR3 bases: TGTGCCAGCAACCAGAGCGGGGGGCGAGGAGGCGAGCAGTACTTC.

The chain has TRBV7-2 and TRBJ2-3, with 7 bases lining up with TRBD2. Germline loops: CDR1 SGHTA, CDR2 FQGNSA. V shed 2 bases, J shed 2 bases, and the junction held 4 bases outside the gene matches. The CDR3 has 15 amino acids. CDR3 DNA sequence: TGTGCCAGCAGCTTACCCACTAGCGACACAGATACGCAGTATTTT. Protein sequence: CASSLPTSDTDTQYF.

The table lists this clone with a few counts. The chain employs TRBV29-1 and TRBJ1-6, with D tentatively TRBD1 (6 bases). Germline CDR1 is SQVTM and CDR2 is ANQGSEA. V shed 4 bases and J shed 7 bases, with 14 bases lying between them. This CDR3 contains 14 residues. CDR3 loop: CSVGSGTRNSPLHF. CDR3 nucleotide sequence: TGCAGCGTTGGATCCGGGACAAGAAATTCACCCCTCCACTTT.

This CDR3 reads CASSFPFREAFF. CDR3 DNA: TGTGCCAGCAGCTTCCCCTTTCGGGAAGCTTTCTTT. The V gene is TRBV5-4, the J gene TRBJ1-1; D is unclear. V shed 2 bases and J shed 8 bases, with 10 bases lying between them. The CDR3 extends over 12 amino acids. The germline CDR1 and CDR2 sequences are SGHNT and YYREEE (reference sequence). The variable domain in full, with the rest retrieved from reference TRBV5-4 and TRBJ1-1, is ETGVTQSPTHLIKTRGQQVTLRCSSQSGHNTVSWYQQALGQGPQFIFQYYREEENGRGNFPPRFSGLQFPNYSSELNVNALELDDSALYLCASSFPFREAFFGQGTRLTVV.

Remarks on this clone: Within the sample, other DNA sequences also encode this same CDR3. The genes are TRBV5-1 and TRBJ1-1; no clear D gene. Looked up from germline, CDR1 is SGHRS and CDR2 is YFSETQ. V dropped 0 bases and J dropped 5 bases, with 11 bases sitting between them. This CDR3 region has 14 residues. The chain's CDR3 is CASSLEAGRTEAFF. Written as DNA, the CDR3 is TGCGCCAGCAGCTTGGAGGCGGGGAGGACTGAAGCTTTCTTT.

V is TRBV18 and J is TRBJ1-5; 12 nucleotides match TRBD1. This CDR3 has 15 residues. Germline V gene data show CDR1 as KGHSH and CDR2 as LQKENI. V trimming: 4 bases; J trimming: 6 bases; junction bases outside the gene matches: 4. This CDR3 reads CASSQGQGAFQPQHF. DNA of the CDR3: TGTGCCAGCTCACAGGGACAGGGGGCCTTTCAGCCCCAGCATTTT.

The gene calls are TRBV29-1 and TRBJ1-3; the D is unclear. Germline values: CDR1 SQVTM, CDR2 ANQGSEA. This CDR3 region has 12 residues. The V and J ends lost 3 bases and 4 bases respectively, with 7 bases between them. This CDR3 is CSVEQSGNTIYF. CDR3 nucleotide sequence: TGCAGCGTTGAGCAGTCGGGAAACACCATATATTTT.

V and J are TRBV5-5 and TRBJ2-7, with D possibly being TRBD1 (6 bases). Trimming cost V 3 bases and J 3 bases, with 16 bases left between them. CDR1 is SGHKS, CDR2 YYEKEE, per germline (reference sequence). The CDR3 is 15 residues long. CDR3 sequence (DNA): TGTGCCAGCAGCTCAGGGGTTGGGACAAGCTACGAGCAGTACTTC. Translating it yields CASSSGVGTSYEQYF.

This chain connects TRBV2 to TRBJ2-7; D perhaps matches TRBD2 (5 bases). The CDR3 has 12 residues. From germline, CDR1 is SNHLY and CDR2 FYNNEI. The V end lost 3 bases, the J end lost 5 bases, and 8 bases lay between the germline ends. Written as DNA, the CDR3 is TGTGCCAGCAGTGATAGAGGGAACGAGCAGTACTTC. Translated, it gives CASSDRGNEQYF.

The V and J genes are TRBV3-1 (or the pseudogene TRBV3-2) and TRBJ1-2; weak D call: TRBD1 (5 bases). This CDR3 is 13 amino acids long. V dropped 4 bases and J dropped 7 bases, with 13 bases sitting between them. Germline CDR1 is LGHDT and CDR2 is YNNKEL (reference sequence). CDR3 in amino acids: CASSPRNRGGYTF. CDR3 in DNA: TGTGCCAGCAGCCCCAGAAATAGGGGTGGCTACACCTTC.

The J gene is TRBJ2-5, the V gene TRBV6-4; 13 positions match TRBD2. The germline V gene encodes CDR1 MRHNA and CDR2 SNTAGT. CDR3 length: 13 residues. The V gene end was trimmed by 10 bases and the J gene end by 5 bases; junction bases not matched to a gene: 4. This CDR3 reads CAKLAGGKETQYF. In DNA form, the CDR3 reads TGTGCCAAACTAGCGGGGGGGAAGGAGACCCAGTACTTC.

This chain links TRBV5-6 with TRBJ1-5; 9 bases are a match to TRBD1. After removal of 0 bases from V and 9 bases from J, the junction contained 4 bases not matched to a gene. The CDR3 length is 14 residues. The germline gives CDR1 SGHDT, CDR2 YYEEEE. The CDR3: CASSLGGQGGPQHF. CDR3 DNA: TGTGCCAGCAGCTTGGGGGGACAGGGAGGGCCCCAGCATTTT.

CDR3 coding DNA: TGTGCCATCAGTGCGGGACAGGGCGCCCACTATAATTCACCCCTCCACTTT. As protein: CAISAGQGAHYNSPLHF. The rearrangement links TRBV10-3 to TRBJ1-6, with TRBD1 matching 9 bases. CDR1 and CDR2 (germline): ENHRY, SYGVKD. Losses at the gene ends were 4 bases for V and 3 bases for J; bases not matched to a gene: 7. This CDR3 comprises 17 residues.